These T cell receptor beta chains were read from a single sample in a study of response to subunit inactivated influenza vaccine. Each CDR3 protein is one row after TCRdb ran MiXCR on the RT-PCR reads. The sample shows roughly 570,000 distinct CDR3 sequences, under 15% of them seen only once. The sequencing here drew on PBMCs from blood, taken roughly 47 days after vaccination. The source of these receptors is a man aged 50 to 59 who received an inactivated influenza vaccine. Each CDR3 is given without its conserved first and last residue.

v_gene	j_gene	CDR3aa
TRBV12-3/TRBV12-4	TRBJ2-3	ASNTPGGGNTQY
TRBV19	TRBJ1-4	ASSQGMHREKLF
TRBV20-1	TRBJ2-1	SASRGDLENEQF
TRBV15	TRBJ2-4	ATSRDIRKNIQY
TRBV12-3/TRBV12-4	TRBJ1-5	ASSFGRWIQPQH
TRBV12-3/TRBV12-4	TRBJ2-5	ASSLFPVNQETQY
TRBV7-2	TRBJ2-1	ASSPTRDTYNEQF
TRBV7-8	TRBJ2-3	ASSLAGTPQRRDTQY
TRBV6-2/TRBV6-3	TRBJ2-3	ASRKPGTSGKDTQY
TRBV5-1	TRBJ2-3	ASREGVGTDTQY
TRBV27	TRBJ2-7	ASSLSPLAGREQY
TRBV29-1	TRBJ1-6	SVSGGSNSPLH
TRBV10-3	TRBJ2-5	AISESNSQETQY
TRBV4-2	TRBJ2-5	ASSQDWAGDQY
TRBV20-1	TRBJ1-5	SARKGDRTQH
TRBV9	TRBJ2-7	ASSPMPTYEQY
TRBV28	TRBJ1-1	ASSLGPGRSMNTEAF
TRBV20-1	TRBJ1-1	SAAGQGNTEAF
TRBV12-3/TRBV12-4	TRBJ2-2	ASSTLAGGFGELF
TRBV5-6	TRBJ2-7	ASSRWTVSYEQY
TRBV7-9	TRBJ1-1	ASSMTTEAF
TRBV20-1	TRBJ2-3	SASTASGSADTQY
TRBV4-1	TRBJ2-5	ASSQDTGWETQY
TRBV12-3/TRBV12-4	TRBJ2-7	ASSPTPDRAEQY
TRBV29-1	TRBJ2-7	SVGWTSPEQY
TRBV5-1	TRBJ2-5	ASSPGTLYQETQY
TRBV4-1	TRBJ1-1	ASSPRDTLMNTEAF
TRBV4-3	TRBJ2-7	ASSQDRRREQY
TRBV4-3	TRBJ2-7	ASSQDRGQGAGEQY
TRBV2	TRBJ1-5	ASSGKGNQPQH
TRBV12-5	TRBJ2-1	ASGLGVSSYNEQF
TRBV12-3/TRBV12-4	TRBJ2-1	ASSFRDRGYNEQF
TRBV20-1	TRBJ2-7	SAMTSGRPREQY
TRBV28	TRBJ1-2	ASSSSTGPNYGYT
TRBV5-6	TRBJ2-5	ASSLYSGETQY
TRBV6-5	TRBJ1-6	ASSYSTGGGSPLH
TRBV4-3	TRBJ1-4	ASSQDISGGGEKLF
TRBV20-1	TRBJ2-3	SARHPGLGGTDTQY
TRBV7-2	TRBJ2-7	ASSLGPTGDYEQY
TRBV5-1	TRBJ2-1	ASSASGLAGGREQF
TRBV6-2/TRBV6-3	TRBJ1-1	ASSYGHTTEAF
TRBV18	TRBJ2-1	ASSPGSLNEQF
TRBV4-1	TRBJ2-7	ASSQEGFPASGYEQY
TRBV14	TRBJ1-2	ASSQEVFGLYGYT